Listed below are T cell receptor beta chains from one sample, sequenced in a study of tumor and adjacent non-tumor tissue in lung cancer. TCRdb reprocessed the multiplex PCR reads via MiXCR and lists one record per CDR3 protein. Here the sample spans 90,000 to 110,000 distinct CDR3 sequences, approximately 71% being singletons. The sample consisted of lung tumor tissue. The receptors originated from a woman aged 55-75 years with non-small cell lung cancer. The CDR3 runs from the conserved cysteine through the conserved F or W. Clone sizes are given selectively: once, few, many, or a class where the clone is expanded.

CDR3 protein,J gene,clone size,V gene
CSDIDLYNEQFF,TRBJ2-1,.,TRBV20-1
CANSRDRGKGQHF,TRBJ1-5,.,TRBV11-2
CASSDRGAGVLFF,TRBJ2-2,.,TRBV6-6
CASSPSTGGVMHEQFF,TRBJ2-1,.,TRBV28
CASSLFQGADTQYF,TRBJ2-3,.,TRBV11-2
CASSQGGQGGAGELF,TRBJ2-2,once,TRBV4-2
CVSSLVQNTQAFF,TRBJ1-1,.,TRBV11-3
CSARRDRGSDRQYF,TRBJ2-3,.,TRBV20-1
CANNRATGGGGGYTF,TRBJ1-2,.,TRBV13
CSVGLAGETQYF,TRBJ2-5,many,TRBV29-1
CASSLRLGEKLFF,TRBJ1-4,.,TRBV11-3
CASNLESAAIYGYTF,TRBJ1-2,.,TRBV11-2
CSASDRSEQFF,TRBJ2-1,.,TRBV20-1
CGALGLAGEQFF,TRBJ2-1,.,TRBV20-1
CPSSQGGGISSYGYTF,TRBJ1-2,.,TRBV4-3
CASSLTSAGETQYF,TRBJ2-5,few,TRBV28
CASTLRLVSGGLFF,TRBJ2-2,.,TRBV11-2
CASSNPRGIFYDQFF,TRBJ2-1,.,TRBV6-2/TRBV6-3
CASSYSSRNTEVFF,TRBJ1-1,.,TRBV6-2/TRBV6-3
CASTWLLGQGNTEAFF,TRBJ1-1,.,TRBV5-4
CASSLRDIGQYGYTF,TRBJ1-2,.,TRBV5-4
CASSPQVIDNTIYF,TRBJ1-3,.,TRBV4-1
CANSFFQTGELFF,TRBJ2-2,.,TRBV11-2
CSVRGDGNEKLFF,TRBJ1-4,many,TRBV20-1
CASNLAGDGMWFF,TRBJ2-1,.,TRBV5-6
CASRRTSWGENTGELFF,TRBJ2-2,.,TRBV6-2/TRBV6-3
CASSHSSGTSRDQYF,TRBJ2-5,.,TRBV7-8
CTSSLDIGAGEQFF,TRBJ2-1,.,TRBV6-6
CASSDGTSGGRTNMQYF,TRBJ2-3,.,TRBV11-2
CASRLRVSQGSNEKLFF,TRBJ1-4,few,TRBV11-2
CASSITGRSFYEQFF,TRBJ2-1,few,TRBV5-6
CVSRLGQTYEEYF,TRBJ2-7,.,TRBV4-2
CASNLLGQGRYGYTF,TRBJ1-2,.,TRBV28
CSALGPGAGLSPFHF,TRBJ1-6,.,TRBV20-1
CASSLDDRYNSPLHF,TRBJ1-6,.,TRBV11-3
CASNQGGAGGEDTHYF,TRBJ2-3,.,TRBV4-3
CASTQESSSGTSGSEQFF,TRBJ2-1,.,TRBV4-2
CASSLDLSGNIEAFF,TRBJ1-1,.,TRBV11-3
CASRFNLTSGSHNEQFF,TRBJ2-1,.,TRBV11-1
CATSRGGGRGNEQFF,TRBJ2-1,once,TRBV15
CVSSLVSNTGELFF,TRBJ2-2,.,TRBV11-3
CAGSWTSENLGLTNTQYF,TRBJ2-3,.,TRBV12-3/TRBV12-4
CASSKGAGTGTYEQYF,TRBJ2-7,.,TRBV19
CTSSLRQGTSYKQYF,TRBJ2-7,.,TRBV11-3
CDSSARYRPMKTEAFF,TRBJ1-1,.,TRBV11-1
CASSSNRVGEQFF,TRBJ2-1,few,TRBV12-3/TRBV12-4
CASSMTGVEIQYF,TRBJ2-5,once,TRBV10-1
CASRLGQTNEQYF,TRBJ2-7,.,TRBV4-2
CASSSGQARNQPQHF,TRBJ1-5,.,TRBV28